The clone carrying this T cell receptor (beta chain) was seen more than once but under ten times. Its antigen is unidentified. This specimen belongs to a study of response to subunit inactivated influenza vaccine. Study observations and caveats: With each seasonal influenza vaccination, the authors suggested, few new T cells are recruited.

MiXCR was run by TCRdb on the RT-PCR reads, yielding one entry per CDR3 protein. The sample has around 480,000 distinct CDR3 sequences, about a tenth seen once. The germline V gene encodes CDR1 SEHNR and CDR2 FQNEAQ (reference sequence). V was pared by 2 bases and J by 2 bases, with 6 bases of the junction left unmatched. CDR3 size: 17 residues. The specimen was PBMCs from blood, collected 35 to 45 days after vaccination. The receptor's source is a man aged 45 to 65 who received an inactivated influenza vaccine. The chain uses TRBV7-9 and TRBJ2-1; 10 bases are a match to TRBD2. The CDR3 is CASSLPQRGGTYNEQFF. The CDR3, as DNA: TGTGCCAGCAGCTTACCACAGCGGGGGGGAACCTACAATGAGCAGTTCTTC.